This T cell receptor beta chain derives from a study of OX40 agonist ivuxolimab in advanced cancers. In the study overall: While on treatment, patients had intravenous ivuxolimab at 0.01 to 10 mg/kg every 2 weeks.

The data were produced by immunoSEQ multiplex PCR, yet TCRdb's version contains in-frame clones alone and is incomplete. Among tens of thousands of clones listed, more than 80% were seen once. As regards this clone: What it recognizes is unknown.

Study conclusions and caveats: Low levels of normalized T-cell clonal expansion also appeared in some nonresponders. Average numbers of expanded clones were greater in CD8+ T cells than in CD4+.

CDR1 and CDR2 (germline): ENHRY, SYGVKD. CDR3 length equals 13 residues. The V gene end was trimmed by 11 bases and the J gene end by 4 bases; junction bases not matched to a gene: 8. This TCR was sampled from an adult with an advanced solid tumor such as melanoma, head and neck, liver or kidney cancer. The source was CD4+ or CD8+ T cells sorted from blood, collected in a trial of the OX40 agonist ivuxolimab. The J gene is TRBJ1-2, the V gene TRBV10-3; TRBD1 matches 9 bases. In DNA form, the CDR3 reads TGTGCCGCGACCGACAGGGGGGGCTATGGCTACACCTTC. Its protein product is CAATDRGGYGYTF.